This TCR beta chain was recorded in a study of cytomegalovirus exposure and HLA in healthy donors. PCR employed 60 Vbeta and 13 Jbeta primers. This table comes from immunoSEQ multiplex PCR, and its TCRdb copy is limited to in-frame clones, with some not included. The sample lists 180,000 or so clones; around 74% were seen once. V lost 4 bases, J lost 7 bases, and 9 bases stayed unmatched. The CDR3 totals 14 residues. Germline V lookup: CDR1 SGHAT, CDR2 FQNNGV. Though nominally healthy at sampling, donors likely had unrecorded immune exposures. V is TRBV11-2 and J is TRBJ2-7; TRBD2 aligns across 8 bases. This receptor was taken from a female donor in good health and CMV-seronegative. The sequencing sample was made of PBMCs. DNA of the CDR3: TGTGCCAGCAGCTCCCGACTAGCGCGGAGGGAGCAGTACTTC. Protein product: CASSSRLARREQYF.